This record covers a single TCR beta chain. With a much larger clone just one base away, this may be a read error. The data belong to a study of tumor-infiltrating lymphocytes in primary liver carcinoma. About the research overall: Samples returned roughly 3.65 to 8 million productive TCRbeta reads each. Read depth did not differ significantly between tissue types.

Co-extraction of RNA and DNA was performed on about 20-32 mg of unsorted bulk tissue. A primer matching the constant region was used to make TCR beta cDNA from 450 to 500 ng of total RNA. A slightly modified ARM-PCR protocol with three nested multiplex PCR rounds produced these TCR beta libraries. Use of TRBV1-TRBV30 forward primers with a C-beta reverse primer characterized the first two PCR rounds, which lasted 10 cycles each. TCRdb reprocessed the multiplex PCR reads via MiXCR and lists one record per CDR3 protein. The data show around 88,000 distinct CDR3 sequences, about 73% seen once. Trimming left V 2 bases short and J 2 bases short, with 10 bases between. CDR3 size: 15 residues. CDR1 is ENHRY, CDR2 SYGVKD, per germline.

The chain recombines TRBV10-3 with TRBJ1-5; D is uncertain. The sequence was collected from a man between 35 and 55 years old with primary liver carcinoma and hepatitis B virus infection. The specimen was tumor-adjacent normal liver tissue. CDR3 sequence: CAISEIGNGNQPQHF. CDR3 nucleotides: TGTGCCATCAGTGAGATCGGGAATGGCAATCAGCCCCAGCATTTT.